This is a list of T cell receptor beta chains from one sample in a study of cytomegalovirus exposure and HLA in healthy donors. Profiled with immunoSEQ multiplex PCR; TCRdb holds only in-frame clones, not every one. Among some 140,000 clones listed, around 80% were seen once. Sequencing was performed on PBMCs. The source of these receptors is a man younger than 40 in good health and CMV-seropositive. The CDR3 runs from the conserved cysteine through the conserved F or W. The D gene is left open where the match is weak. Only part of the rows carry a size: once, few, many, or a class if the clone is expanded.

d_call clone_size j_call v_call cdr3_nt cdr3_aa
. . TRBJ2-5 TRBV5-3 TGTGCCAGAAGCACCGGGAGAGAGCAAGAGACCCAGTACTTC CARSTGREQETQYF
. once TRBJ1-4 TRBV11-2 TGTGCCAGCAGCCAGGACAGAGACAATGAAAAACTGTTTTTT CASSQDRDNEKLFF
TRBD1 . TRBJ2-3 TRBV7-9 TGTGCCAGCAGCAGCTTTGGGACAGGGTGGTCAGATACGCAGTATTTT CASSSFGTGWSDTQYF
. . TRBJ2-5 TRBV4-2 TGTGCCAGCAGCCAAGTCAGAGCGGAGACCCAGTACTTC CASSQVRAETQYF
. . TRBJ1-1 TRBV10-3 TGTGCCATCACTCCGGACAGACAAGGCACTGAAGCTTTCTTT CAITPDRQGTEAFF
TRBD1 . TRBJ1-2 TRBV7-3 TGTGCCAGCAGCCCCCATCGGGACAGGGAAGACTATGGCTACACCTTC CASSPHRDREDYGYTF
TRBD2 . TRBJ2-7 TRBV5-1 TGCGCCAGCAGCTTACCCGGGACTAGCTCCTACGAGCAGTACTTC CASSLPGTSSYEQYF
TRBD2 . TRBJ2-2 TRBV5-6 TGTGCCAGCAGGACTCTGGGACTAGCGGGGGAGAACACCGGGGAGCTGTTTTTT CASRTLGLAGENTGELFF
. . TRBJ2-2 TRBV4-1 TGCGCCAGCAGCCAAGAATGGACAAAAAACACCGGGGAGCTGTTTTTT CASSQEWTKNTGELFF
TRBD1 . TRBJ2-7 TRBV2 TGTGCCAGCAGTGGGGGCTGGACAGGTACCTACGAGCAGTACTTC CASSGGWTGTYEQYF
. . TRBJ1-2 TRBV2 TGTGCCAGCAGAGTTCAGGTTAACTATGGCTACACCTTC CASRVQVNYGYTF
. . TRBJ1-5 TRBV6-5 TGTGCCAGCAGCTCTTTATCCGGTCAGCCCCAGCATTTT CASSSLSGQPQHF
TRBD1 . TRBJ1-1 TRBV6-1 TGTGCCAGCTCGCCTTACTCACAGGGGGGCACTGAAGCTTTCTTT CASSPYSQGGTEAFF
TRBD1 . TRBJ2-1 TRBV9 TGTGCCAGCAGCCCCGGACAGGGGATGTACAATGAGCAGTTCTTC CASSPGQGMYNEQFF
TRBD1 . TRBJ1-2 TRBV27 TGTGCCAGCAGTCCGGGGACAGCCTTCGAGGGCTACACCTTC CASSPGTAFEGYTF
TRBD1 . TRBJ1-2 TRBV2 TGTGCCAGCACCCTGGGACAGTACTATGGCTACACCTTC CASTLGQYYGYTF
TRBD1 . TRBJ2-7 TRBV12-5 TGTGCTAGTGGTCCGGGACAGGGGGCCCACGAGCAGTACTTC CASGPGQGAHEQYF
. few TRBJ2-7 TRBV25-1 TGTGCCAGCAGTGATCCAGGCAGTACCTACGAGCAGTACTTC CASSDPGSTYEQYF
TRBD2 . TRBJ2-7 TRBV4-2 TGTGCCAGCAGCCAAGTGGCGGGAGGGCTGGAAGAGCAGTACTTC CASSQVAGGLEEQYF
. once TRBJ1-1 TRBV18 TGTGCCAGCTCACCACGGGGCCAGGGTGAGAACACTGAAGCTTTCTTT CASSPRGQGENTEAFF
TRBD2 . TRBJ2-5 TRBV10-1 TGCGCCAGCAGTGAGAGGGTAGCGGGGGACCAGCGTAAAGAGACCCAGTACTTC CASSERVAGDQRKETQYF
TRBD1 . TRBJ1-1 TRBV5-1 TGCGCCAGCAGCCCCGGGACAGGGGGCTGGAACACTGAAGCTTTCTTT CASSPGTGGWNTEAFF
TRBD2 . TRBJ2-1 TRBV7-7 TGTGCCAGCAGCCCCGGCGGGCGGGGGGGCAATGAGCAGTTCTTC CASSPGGRGGNEQFF
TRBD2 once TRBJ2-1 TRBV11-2 TGTGCCAGCAGCACATCTAGCGGGGGGGCCCATGAGCAGTTCTTC CASSTSSGGAHEQFF